Listed below are T cell receptor beta chains from one sample, sequenced in a study of blood T cell repertoires in COVID-19. Sequencing was performed with immunoSEQ multiplex PCR; in TCRdb, only in-frame clones are kept and a portion is missing. This table has 65,000 to 85,000 clones, less than 90% appearing once. Sequencing was performed on peripheral blood. These receptors all stem from a man older than 75 with COVID-19, enrolled during active disease. The CDR3 runs from the conserved cysteine through the conserved F or W. Each record gives: V gene, clone size, D gene, J gene, CDR3 protein, CDR3 DNA. The D gene is left open where the match is weak. Part of the rows lack a size; the others show once, few, many or a class for expanded clones.

v_call: TRBV2
clone_size: -
d_call: TRBD1
j_call: TRBJ2-3
cdr3_aa: CASRRRTGGSDTQYF
cdr3_nt: TGTGCCAGCAGGAGGCGGACAGGGGGTTCAGATACGCAGTATTTT

v_call: TRBV28
clone_size: -
d_call: TRBD1
j_call: TRBJ2-3
cdr3_aa: CASTPGQVVLSTDTQYF
cdr3_nt: TGTGCCAGCACCCCCGGACAGGTAGTCCTTAGCACAGATACGCAGTATTTT

v_call: TRBV12-3/TRBV12-4
clone_size: once
d_call: -
j_call: TRBJ1-1
cdr3_aa: CASSFGGDTEAFF
cdr3_nt: TGTGCCAGCAGTTTTGGGGGCGACACTGAAGCTTTCTTT

v_call: TRBV5-8
clone_size: -
d_call: TRBD1
j_call: TRBJ2-7
cdr3_aa: CASSPPGQGSYEQYF
cdr3_nt: TGTGCCAGCAGCCCACCCGGACAGGGCTCCTACGAGCAGTACTTC

v_call: TRBV4-1
clone_size: -
d_call: -
j_call: TRBJ2-1
cdr3_aa: CASSQDIRDEQFF
cdr3_nt: TGCGCCAGCAGCCAAGATATCAGGGATGAGCAGTTCTTC

v_call: TRBV7-3
clone_size: -
d_call: -
j_call: TRBJ1-3
cdr3_aa: CASSPRGGNTIYF
cdr3_nt: TGTGCCAGCAGCCCTAGGGGCGGAAACACCATATATTTT

v_call: TRBV9
clone_size: -
d_call: TRBD2
j_call: TRBJ2-1
cdr3_aa: CASSVGLAGGPYEQFF
cdr3_nt: TGTGCCAGCAGCGTAGGCCTAGCGGGGGGGCCCTATGAGCAGTTCTTC

v_call: TRBV5-1
clone_size: -
d_call: -
j_call: TRBJ1-1
cdr3_aa: CASSLEGGPGETEAFF
cdr3_nt: TGCGCCAGCAGCTTGGAAGGGGGTCCCGGGGAGACTGAAGCTTTCTTT

v_call: TRBV7-3
clone_size: -
d_call: TRBD2
j_call: TRBJ2-1
cdr3_aa: CASSPGTSGAYNEQFF
cdr3_nt: TGTGCCAGCAGCCCAGGGACTAGCGGGGCGTACAATGAGCAGTTCTTC

v_call: TRBV7-3
clone_size: -
d_call: -
j_call: TRBJ1-4
cdr3_aa: CASSLSRADEKLFF
cdr3_nt: TGTGCCAGCAGCTTAAGCAGGGCAGATGAAAAACTGTTTTTT

v_call: TRBV10-3
clone_size: -
d_call: TRBD1
j_call: TRBJ2-4
cdr3_aa: CAISGQGPENIQYF
cdr3_nt: TGTGCCATCAGCGGACAGGGGCCAGAAAACATTCAGTACTTC

v_call: TRBV15
clone_size: -
d_call: TRBD2
j_call: TRBJ2-3
cdr3_aa: CATGGELIFTDTQYF
cdr3_nt: TGTGCCACCGGGGGGGAACTCATCTTTACAGATACGCAGTATTTT

v_call: TRBV3-1/TRBV3-2
clone_size: -
d_call: -
j_call: TRBJ1-6
cdr3_aa: CASRGGTTYNSPLHF
cdr3_nt: TGTGCCAGCCGGGGGGGAACGACCTATAATTCACCCCTCCACTTT

v_call: TRBV2
clone_size: -
d_call: -
j_call: TRBJ1-1
cdr3_aa: CASSSEGSTEAFF
cdr3_nt: TGTGCCAGCAGTTCGGAGGGGAGCACTGAAGCTTTCTTT

v_call: TRBV5-4
clone_size: -
d_call: TRBD1
j_call: TRBJ2-4
cdr3_aa: CASSRSTGEDIQYF
cdr3_nt: TGTGCCAGCAGCCGATCGACAGGGGAAGACATTCAGTACTTC

v_call: TRBV13
clone_size: -
d_call: TRBD1
j_call: TRBJ2-5
cdr3_aa: CASSSTPPGGRETQYF
cdr3_nt: TGTGCCAGCAGCTCCACGCCCCCAGGGGGAAGAGAGACCCAGTACTTC

v_call: TRBV11-2
clone_size: -
d_call: -
j_call: TRBJ1-2
cdr3_aa: CASSNPVRDYGYTF
cdr3_nt: TGTGCCAGCAGCAACCCCGTGAGGGACTATGGCTACACCTTC

v_call: TRBV9
clone_size: -
d_call: -
j_call: TRBJ2-2
cdr3_aa: CASSPAGGYGGELFF
cdr3_nt: TGTGCCAGCAGCCCGGCTGGGGGGTATGGCGGGGAGCTGTTTTTT

v_call: TRBV5-4
clone_size: -
d_call: TRBD1
j_call: TRBJ2-1
cdr3_aa: CASSSGTVMNEQFF
cdr3_nt: TGTGCCAGCAGCTCCGGGACAGTAATGAATGAGCAGTTCTTC

v_call: TRBV19
clone_size: -
d_call: TRBD1
j_call: TRBJ2-2
cdr3_aa: CATITTGGNTGELFF
cdr3_nt: TGTGCCACCATAACCACAGGGGGTAACACCGGGGAGCTGTTTTTT

v_call: TRBV5-5
clone_size: -
d_call: -
j_call: TRBJ2-2
cdr3_aa: CASSLVLDRSGELFF
cdr3_nt: TGTGCCAGCAGCTTGGTTCTAGATAGGTCCGGGGAGCTGTTTTTT

v_call: TRBV2
clone_size: few
d_call: TRBD1
j_call: TRBJ2-5
cdr3_aa: CASSDRTGLGETQYF
cdr3_nt: TGTGCCAGCAGTGATCGGACAGGCCTCGGGGAGACCCAGTACTTC

v_call: TRBV5-6
clone_size: -
d_call: -
j_call: TRBJ2-5
cdr3_aa: CASSLAVEGGETQYF
cdr3_nt: TGTGCCAGCAGCTTGGCCGTAGAGGGTGGGGAGACCCAGTACTTC

v_call: TRBV10-3
clone_size: once
d_call: TRBD1
j_call: TRBJ2-2
cdr3_aa: CAISESAQGADTGELFF
cdr3_nt: TGTGCCATCAGTGAGTCGGCGCAGGGGGCGGACACCGGGGAGCTGTTTTTT

v_call: TRBV12-3/TRBV12-4
clone_size: few
d_call: -
j_call: TRBJ1-1
cdr3_aa: CASQRTMNTEAFF
cdr3_nt: TGTGCCAGCCAACGAACAATGAACACTGAAGCTTTCTTT

v_call: TRBV18
clone_size: -
d_call: -
j_call: TRBJ2-1
cdr3_aa: CASSPPEVLVSEQFF
cdr3_nt: TGTGCCAGCTCACCACCCGAAGTGTTGGTCAGTGAGCAGTTCTTC

v_call: TRBV25-1
clone_size: -
d_call: TRBD1
j_call: TRBJ2-7
cdr3_aa: CASSESTGSAYEQYF
cdr3_nt: TGTGCCAGCAGTGAATCGACAGGGAGCGCCTACGAGCAGTACTTC

v_call: TRBV6-5
clone_size: -
d_call: -
j_call: TRBJ1-5
cdr3_aa: CASSHSTSNQPQHF
cdr3_nt: TGTGCCAGCAGCCACAGTACTAGCAATCAGCCCCAGCATTTT

v_call: TRBV19
clone_size: -
d_call: TRBD1
j_call: TRBJ1-4
cdr3_aa: CASSGTATNEKLFF
cdr3_nt: TGTGCCAGTAGCGGGACAGCAACTAATGAAAAACTGTTTTTT